A single sample is the source of the 28 T cell receptor beta chains below, sequenced in a study of blood T cell repertoires in COVID-19. Data came from immunoSEQ multiplex PCR; TCRdb stores just in-frame clones and leaves some out. The top ten hold more than 2.5% of the sample, which has about 190,000 clones, roughly 84% seen once. Sequences were obtained from PBMCs or T cells enriched from blood (not recorded which). The receptor set was obtained from a woman aged 25-40 years who had recovered from COVID-19.

The chain recombines TRBV5-5 with TRBJ1-1; no reliable D call. The germline CDR1 and CDR2 sequences are SGHKS and YYEKEE (reference sequence). Trimming left V 1 base short and J 1 base short, with 5 bases between. The CDR3 is 13 amino acids. This CDR3 reads CASSLHRNTEAFF. The CDR3 DNA follows: TGTGCCAGCAGCTTGCACAGGAACACTGAAGCTTTCTTT.

The V call is TRBV2, the J call TRBJ1-1; no reliable D call. Germline CDR1 reads SNHLY; CDR2 reads FYNNEI. The length of the CDR3 is 12 residues. Trimming shortened V by 5 bases and J by 6 bases, and 10 bases separated the two germline ends. CDR3 in amino acids: CASSRREAEAFF. CDR3 coding DNA: TGTGCCAGCAGTAGGAGGGAGGCTGAAGCTTTCTTT.

The chain recombines TRBV11-2 with TRBJ2-3, with 7 bases that match TRBD2. From germline, CDR1 is SGHAT and CDR2 FQNNGV. Trimming removed 4 bases from V and 4 bases from J; junction bases left unmatched: 11. The CDR3 is made up of 16 amino acids. In DNA form, the CDR3 reads TGTGCCAGCAGCTCCAGGGTGCGGGGGTTGGCAGATACGCAGTATTTT. Amino acid sequence: CASSSRVRGLADTQYF.

The V and J genes are TRBV4-1 and TRBJ1-2, with 9 bases identical to TRBD1. This CDR3 spans 17 amino acids. Germline V CDR1 and CDR2: MGHRA, YSYEKL. V was clipped by 1 base and J by 4 bases; unmatched bases: 10. The CDR3: CASSQAAGTGNPYGYTF. CDR3 DNA sequence: TGCGCCAGCAGCCAAGCGGCCGGGACAGGGAACCCCTATGGCTACACCTTC.

V gene TRBV10-3 combines with J gene TRBJ1-1; D uncertain. In germline, CDR1 is ENHRY, CDR2 SYGVKD. The CDR3 has 13 residues. V was cut by 4 bases and J by 1 base, with 7 bases left in between. This CDR3 is CAISAAGNTEAFF. CDR3 nucleotide sequence: TGTGCCATCAGTGCCGCGGGGAACACTGAAGCTTTCTTT.

This clone was counted a few times. The chain links TRBV18 to TRBJ1-1; D gene unclear. With 7 bases removed from V and 2 bases from J, the gap between germline ends came to 11 bases. This CDR3 is 13 amino acids long. Germline CDR1 and CDR2: KGHSH and LQKENI. CDR3 nucleotides: TGTGCCAGCTTCGAGGGCGTAAACACTGAAGCTTTCTTT. It encodes CASFEGVNTEAFF.

This clone was counted many times. The rearrangement links TRBV29-1 to TRBJ1-1; a possible D gene is TRBD1 (5 bases). V lost 1 base, J lost 5 bases, and 14 bases lay in between. This CDR3 comprises 14 residues. Germline CDR1 is SQVTM and CDR2 is ANQGSEA. CDR3 protein: CSVEGGLEETEAFF. CDR3 DNA sequence: TGCAGCGTTGAAGGGGGCCTAGAGGAGACTGAAGCTTTCTTT.

This rearrangement joins TRBV6-5 to TRBJ2-3, with D possibly matching TRBD1 (5 bases). CDR1 is MNHEY and CDR2 is SVGAGI in the germline V gene. V shed 6 bases and J shed 6 bases, with 13 bases lying between them. The CDR3 sequence is 13 residues long. CDR3 amino acids: CASRRDSLDTQYF. The DNA of the CDR3 is TGTGCCAGCAGAAGAGACAGTTTGGATACGCAGTATTTT.

Only a few counts were recorded for this clone. This chain links TRBV18 with TRBJ2-7, with D tentatively TRBD2 (7 bases). The CDR3 runs to 13 residues. The V and J ends lost 3 bases and 5 bases respectively, with 11 bases between them. CDR1 is KGHSH and CDR2 is LQKENI in the germline V gene. The CDR3 sequence: CASSPGGLNEQYV. The CDR3 nucleotides read TGTGCCAGCTCACCGGGGGGGCTCAACGAGCAGTACGTC.

In the case of this clone: The sample carries other DNA sequences with the same CDR3. The chain joins TRBV2 to TRBJ1-1; 7 bases are shared with TRBD1. This CDR3 has 13 amino acids. V dropped 4 bases and J dropped 4; count of bases not matched to a gene: 3. The germline CDR1 and CDR2 sequences are SNHLY and FYNNEI. The CDR3 region has the DNA TGTGCCAGCAGTGGACAGGGAGCCACTGAAGCTTTCTTT. Protein product: CASSGQGATEAFF.

As to this clone: One end of the junction is discordant with germline, which a read error may explain. This chain uses TRBV5-1 with TRBJ1-5; 12 nucleotides line up with TRBD1. The CDR3 consists of 18 residues. CDR1 and CDR2 (germline): SGHRS, YFSETQ. The DNA for the CDR3 is TGCGCCAGCAGGTTGGGGACAGGGGGCGCGGGAGGCAATCAGCCCCAGCATTTT. It specifies CASRLGTGGAGGNQPQHF.

This clone occurred a few times. The CDR3: CASSQGRVNEQYF. In DNA, the CDR3 is TGTGCCAGCTCCCAAGGGCGGGTCAACGAGCAGTACTTC. This sequence joins TRBV18 and TRBJ2-7; tentative D call: TRBD2 (5 bases). CDR3 length equals 13 residues. Between the trimmed V and J ends, which lost 6 bases and 5 bases, there was a span of 14 bases. The germline V gene has CDR1 KGHSH and CDR2 LQKENI.

The genes are TRBV29-1 and TRBJ2-3, with TRBD2 identical over 16 bases. After removal of 1 base from V and 6 bases from J, the junction contained 13 bases not matched to a gene. The CDR3 is 19 amino acids. Germline values: CDR1 SQVTM, CDR2 ANQGSEA. The CDR3 DNA follows: TGCAGCGTTGAAGGTTCGCCCGGGACTAGCGGGGGGGCAAAGGATACGCAGTATTTT. Its protein product is CSVEGSPGTSGGAKDTQYF.

CDR3 DNA sequence: TGTGCCAGCAGCTTAATAGCCTCCAGGGTTAGCAATCAGCCCCAGCATTTT. Translation: CASSLIASRVSNQPQHF. This rearrangement joins TRBV7-8 to TRBJ1-5; a possible D gene is TRBD1 (5 bases). Germline CDR1 is SGHVS and CDR2 is FQNEAQ. The CDR3 totals 17 residues. Trimming took off 2 bases at V and 0 bases at J, with 14 bases between the two ends.

This chain links TRBV6-1 with TRBJ1-2; 8 bases are a match to TRBD1. Looked up from germline, CDR1 is MNHNS and CDR2 is SASEGT. The CDR3 has 18 amino acids. The V and J ends lost 1 base and 8 bases, in that order; junction bases with no gene match: 18. CDR3 in amino acids: CASSEGRGRTRGLGGYTF. In DNA form, the CDR3 reads TGTGCCAGCAGTGAAGGGAGGGGGAGAACCAGGGGGCTAGGAGGCTACACCTTC.

A single count supports this clone. DNA for the CDR3: TGTGCCAGCAGCTTTGGCAGGGGGATTAGCAATCAGCCCCAGCATTTT. This encodes CASSFGRGISNQPQHF. The chain links TRBV11-2 to TRBJ1-5; 7 nucleotides align to TRBD1. The CDR3 spans 16 residues. V shed 3 bases and J 0 bases; nucleotides not matched to a gene: 5. Germline CDR1 is SGHAT and CDR2 is FQNNGV.

V gene TRBV29-1 combines with J gene TRBJ2-4, with 7 nucleotides matching TRBD1. Germline V gene data show CDR1 as SQVTM and CDR2 as ANQGSEA. With 6 bases clipped from V and 9 bases from J, the junction kept 11 bases outside the gene matches. The CDR3 covers 13 residues. The CDR3 loop is CSVSGTVESIQYF. CDR3 in DNA: TGCAGCGTCTCCGGGACAGTAGAAAGCATTCAGTACTTC.

CDR3 sequence reads: CASSYDSYGYTF. CDR3 nucleotides: TGCGCCAGCAGCTACGACAGCTATGGCTACACCTTC. V and J are TRBV5-1 and TRBJ1-2; tentative D call: TRBD1 (5 bases). Trimming cost V 3 bases and J 4 bases, with 7 bases left between them. Germline loops: CDR1 SGHRS, CDR2 YFSETQ. The CDR3 is made up of 12 amino acids.

The gene calls are TRBV19 and TRBJ1-2; no reliable D call. The V end lost 6 bases, the J end lost 4 bases, and 15 bases lay between the germline ends. CDR1 LNHDA and CDR2 SQIVND come from the germline V gene (reference sequence). This CDR3 is 14 amino acids long. CDR3 residues: CASSIREPAYGYTF. CDR3 in DNA: TGTGCCAGTAGCATCCGGGAACCGGCCTATGGCTACACCTTC.

The rearrangement joins TRBV5-8 to TRBJ1-2; a possible D gene is TRBD1 (6 bases). CDR1 and CDR2 from the germline V gene are SGHTS and YDEGEE. V was shortened by 1 base and J by 5 bases, with 12 bases between the two germline ends. The CDR3 contains 14 residues. CDR3 region: CASSLPGTPYGYTF. In nucleotides, the CDR3 is TGTGCCAGCAGCTTGCCCGGGACACCTTATGGCTACACCTTC.

The rearrangement uses TRBV6-5 and TRBJ1-4; TRBD1 matches 9 bases. CDR3 length equals 16 residues. V was pared by 2 bases and J by 5 bases, with 6 bases of the junction left unmatched. Per germline, CDR1 MNHEY and CDR2 SVGAGI. CDR3: CASSYEPGTGNEKLFF. In DNA, the CDR3 is TGTGCCAGCAGTTACGAACCCGGGACAGGGAATGAAAAACTGTTTTTT.

The V gene is TRBV12-5, the J gene TRBJ2-7; a weak D match, TRBD2 (6 bases). V lost 9 bases to trimming and J lost 3 bases, with 15 bases between them. This CDR3 has 13 residues. Germline V gene data show CDR1 as LGHNT and CDR2 as FRNRAP. The CDR3 region is CARTRGTFYEQYF. CDR3 nucleotides: TGTGCTAGGACGCGCGGGACCTTCTACGAGCAGTACTTC.

The V and J genes are TRBV3-1 (or the pseudogene TRBV3-2) and TRBJ2-7; a weak D match, TRBD1 (7 bases). The CDR3 covers 14 residues. The V end was cut by 4 bases, the J end by 2 bases, with 12 bases between. The germline CDR1 and CDR2 sequences are LGHDT and YNNKEL (reference sequence). CDR3 region: CASSRSGGTYEQYV. As DNA, the CDR3 is TGTGCCAGCAGCCGGTCAGGGGGGACCTACGAGCAGTACGTC.

The chain uses TRBV28 and TRBJ1-6, with TRBD1 identical over 10 bases. CDR3 length: 15 residues. V lost 4 bases and J lost 10; bases outside the gene matches: 7. Germline V CDR1 and CDR2: MDHEN, SYDVKM. The CDR3 here is CASSSSGTGVSPLHF. CDR3 nucleotides: TGTGCCAGCAGTTCCTCCGGGACAGGGGTATCACCCCTCCACTTT.

The chain employs TRBV5-1 and TRBJ2-1; D is possibly TRBD1 (6 bases). V was cut by 4 bases and J by 6 bases, with 14 bases left in between. Germline V gene sequence: CDR1 SGHRS, CDR2 YFSETQ. The CDR3 covers 14 residues. CDR3 sequence: CASSATGYGNEQFF. The CDR3 coding sequence is TGCGCCAGCAGCGCTACAGGGTACGGCAATGAGCAGTTCTTC.

The chain carries TRBV3-1 (or the pseudogene TRBV3-2) and TRBJ1-6; D remains ambiguous. Germline values: CDR1 LGHDT, CDR2 YNNKEL (reference sequence). The CDR3 runs 14 residues. V was cut by 1 base and J by 9 bases, with 10 bases left in between. CDR3 in DNA: TGTGCCAGCAGCCAAGCTAGCGCGGCTTCACCCCTCCACTTT. Amino acids: CASSQASAASPLHF.

The chain has TRBV6-5 and TRBJ1-2, with 7 bases identical to TRBD1. V lost 0 bases to trimming and J lost 2 bases; unmatched junction nucleotides: 3. The CDR3 is 15 residues long. CDR1 MNHEY and CDR2 SVGAGI come from the germline V gene. CDR3 nucleotide sequence: TGTGCCAGCAGTTACTCGAGACAGGGAAACTATGGCTACACCTTC. Protein product: CASSYSRQGNYGYTF.

V is TRBV6-4 and J is TRBJ2-5, with D possibly being TRBD2 (7 bases). V lost 0 bases to trimming and J lost 5 bases, with 16 bases between them. This CDR3 is built from 16 residues. Per germline, CDR1 MRHNA and CDR2 SNTAGT. CDR3: CASSDSSMGGAETQYF. CDR3 DNA: TGTGCCAGCAGTGACTCGTCAATGGGGGGGGCTGAGACCCAGTACTTC.